The clone carrying this TCR beta chain was counted between two and nine times. Antigen unknown. Using immunoSEQ multiplex PCR, the repertoire was profiled, and TCRdb retains in-frame clones only, with some absent. The sample has about 35,000 clones; around 78% are singletons. V trimming: 3 bases; J trimming: 3 bases; junction bases outside the gene matches: 7. Germline V CDR1 and CDR2: LNHDA, SQIVND (reference sequence). The CDR3 totals 15 residues. This entry comes from a study of T cells in tumors after PD-1 blockade. Overall study: Each patient got pembrolizumab 200 mg every 3 weeks or cemiplimab 350 mg every 2 weeks. Blood samples averaged 113,528 templates (range about 21,000-257,772) and 36,536 unique clonotypes.

Study observations and caveats: About 41% of tumor TCR clonotypes were also found in blood.

The V call is TRBV19, the J call TRBJ1-2, with TRBD1 matching 7 bases. This TCR came from a human donor with basal cell carcinoma. This specimen was PBMCs, taken before anti-PD-1 treatment. CDR3 sequence reads: CASSMLQGWDYGYTF. The CDR3 bases are TGTGCCAGTAGTATGCTACAGGGGTGGGACTATGGCTACACCTTC.